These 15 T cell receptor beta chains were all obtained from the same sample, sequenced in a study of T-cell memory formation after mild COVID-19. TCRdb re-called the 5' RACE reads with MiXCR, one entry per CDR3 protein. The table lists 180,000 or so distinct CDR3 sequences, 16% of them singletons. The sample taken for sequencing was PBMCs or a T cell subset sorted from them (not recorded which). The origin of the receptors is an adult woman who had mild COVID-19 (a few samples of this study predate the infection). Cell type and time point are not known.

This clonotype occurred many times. CDR3 in DNA: TGCGCCAGCAGCCGCGCTGGGACAGGGACCTCCACAGATACGCAGTATTTT. It specifies CASSRAGTGTSTDTQYF. The rearrangement uses TRBV4-1 and TRBJ2-3, with 9 positions matching TRBD1. The CDR3 sequence is 17 residues long. Losses at the gene ends were 4 bases for V and 2 bases for J; bases not matched to a gene: 10. CDR1 and CDR2 (germline): MGHRA, YSYEKL.

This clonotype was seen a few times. The CDR3 DNA is TGTGCCAGCAGCTTGGCCAACAGGGGCTATGGCTACACCTTC. It encodes CASSLANRGYGYTF. The V call is TRBV5-6, the J call TRBJ1-2; TRBD1 matches at 7 bases. This CDR3 has 14 amino acids. Unmatched junction bases numbered 3, after V lost 0 bases and J lost 4 bases. CDR1 is SGHDT and CDR2 is YYEEEE in the germline V gene.

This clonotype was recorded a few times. The CDR3 DNA reads as TGTGCCAGCAGTTTATCCCTAGCGAAGACCCAGTACTTC. Translated, it gives CASSLSLAKTQYF. The rearrangement links TRBV12-3 or TRBV12-4 to TRBJ2-5, with D maybe TRBD2 (6 bases). This CDR3 comprises 13 residues. V was trimmed by 2 bases and J by 6 bases, leaving 10 bases between them.

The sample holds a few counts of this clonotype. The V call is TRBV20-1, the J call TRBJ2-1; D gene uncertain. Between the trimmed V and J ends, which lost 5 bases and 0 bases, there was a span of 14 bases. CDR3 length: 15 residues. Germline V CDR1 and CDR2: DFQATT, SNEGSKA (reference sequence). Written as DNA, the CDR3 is TGCAGTGCTTTAGCCAGACAACACTCCTACAATGAGCAGTTCTTC. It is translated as CSALARQHSYNEQFF.

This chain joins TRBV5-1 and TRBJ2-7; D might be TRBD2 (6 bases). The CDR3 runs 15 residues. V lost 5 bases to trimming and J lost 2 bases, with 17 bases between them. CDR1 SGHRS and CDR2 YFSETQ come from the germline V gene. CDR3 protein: CASSSPGSVTYEQYF. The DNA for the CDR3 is TGCGCCAGCAGTTCCCCCGGGAGTGTCACCTACGAGCAGTACTTC.

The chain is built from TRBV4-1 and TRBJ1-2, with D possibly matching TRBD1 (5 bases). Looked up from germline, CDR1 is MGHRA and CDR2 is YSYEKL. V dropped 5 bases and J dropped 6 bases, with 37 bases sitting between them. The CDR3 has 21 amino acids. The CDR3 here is CASSKGLRGTPSPHGPNGYTF. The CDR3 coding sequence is TGCGCCAGCAGCAAAGGGTTACGGGGGACCCCCTCCCCTCATGGTCCCAATGGCTACACCTTC.

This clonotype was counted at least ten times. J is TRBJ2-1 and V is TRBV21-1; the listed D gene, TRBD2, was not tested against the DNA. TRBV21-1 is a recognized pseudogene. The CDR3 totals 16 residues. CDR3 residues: CASSKGSGGEYNEQFF. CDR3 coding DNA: TGTGCCAGCAGCAAAGGGTCGGGGGGGGAATACAATGAGCAGTTCTTC.

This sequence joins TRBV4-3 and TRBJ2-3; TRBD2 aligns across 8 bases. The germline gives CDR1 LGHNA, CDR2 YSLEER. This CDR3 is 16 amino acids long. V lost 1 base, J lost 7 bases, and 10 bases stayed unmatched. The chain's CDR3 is CASSQAGTLAAYTQYF. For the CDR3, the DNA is TGCGCCAGCAGCCAAGCCGGGACACTAGCGGCTTATACGCAGTATTTT.

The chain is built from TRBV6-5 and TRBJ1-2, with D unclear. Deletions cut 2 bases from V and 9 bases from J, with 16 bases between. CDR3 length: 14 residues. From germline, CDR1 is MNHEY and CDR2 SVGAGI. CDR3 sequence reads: CASSYRTSSISYTF. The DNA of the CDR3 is TGTGCCAGCAGTTACAGGACCTCATCTATAAGCTACACCTTC.

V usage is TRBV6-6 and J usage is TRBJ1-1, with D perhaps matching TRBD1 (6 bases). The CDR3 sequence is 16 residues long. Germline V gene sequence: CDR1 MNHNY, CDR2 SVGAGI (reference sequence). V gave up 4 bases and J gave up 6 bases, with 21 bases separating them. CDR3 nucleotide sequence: TGTGCCAGCAGTTGGGGAGGGGGGGGCCGAACCGCTGAAGCTTTCTTT. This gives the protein CASSWGGGGRTAEAFF.

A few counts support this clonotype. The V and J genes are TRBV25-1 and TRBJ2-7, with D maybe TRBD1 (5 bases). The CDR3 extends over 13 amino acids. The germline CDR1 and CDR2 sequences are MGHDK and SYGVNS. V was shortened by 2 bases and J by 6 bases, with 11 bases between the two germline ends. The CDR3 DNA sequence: TGTGCCAGCAGTGAAGGTGGGGCTTTCGAGCAGTACTTC. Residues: CASSEGGAFEQYF.

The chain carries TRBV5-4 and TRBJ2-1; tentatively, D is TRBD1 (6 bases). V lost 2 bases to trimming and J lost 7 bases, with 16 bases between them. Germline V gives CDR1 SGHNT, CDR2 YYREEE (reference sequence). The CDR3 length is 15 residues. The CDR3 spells CASSFPSRGTNEQFF. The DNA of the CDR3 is TGTGCCAGCAGCTTCCCATCCAGGGGAACGAATGAGCAGTTCTTC.

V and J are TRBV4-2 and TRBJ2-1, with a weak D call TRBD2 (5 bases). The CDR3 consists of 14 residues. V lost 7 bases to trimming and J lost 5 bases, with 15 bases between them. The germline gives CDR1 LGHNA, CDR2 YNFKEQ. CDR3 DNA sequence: TGTGCCAGCACCCTAGCAGGATTCGACAATGAGCAGTTCTTC. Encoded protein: CASTLAGFDNEQFF.

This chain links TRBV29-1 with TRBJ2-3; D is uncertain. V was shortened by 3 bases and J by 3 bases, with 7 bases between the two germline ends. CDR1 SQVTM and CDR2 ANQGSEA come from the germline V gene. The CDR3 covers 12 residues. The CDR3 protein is CSVDSGTDTQYF. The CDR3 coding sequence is TGCAGCGTTGATAGTGGGACAGATACGCAGTATTTT.

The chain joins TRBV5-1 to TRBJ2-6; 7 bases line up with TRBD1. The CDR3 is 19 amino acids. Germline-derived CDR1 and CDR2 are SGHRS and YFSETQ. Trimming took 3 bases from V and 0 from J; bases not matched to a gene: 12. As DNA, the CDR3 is TGCGCCAGCAGCTACGCCGGGACAGAGCTTCACTCTGGGGCCAACGTCCTGACTTTC. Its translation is CASSYAGTELHSGANVLTF.